Only one count was recorded for the clone carrying this T cell receptor beta chain. Antigen specificity is unknown. The CDR3 is 16 amino acids. Trimming took off 0 bases at V and 3 bases at J, with 12 bases between the two ends. Per the germline V gene, CDR1 is SQVTM and CDR2 is ANQGSEA. The data are from a study of cytomegalovirus exposure and HLA in healthy donors. Notes on the study in general: Most TCR sequences proved rare, with some public TCRs found in many donors. In the 120 or so validation repertoires, around 95% of cluster scores exceeded 0, per a later analysis.

Some clones are missing from TCRdb's copy, which holds only in-frame ones; the method was immunoSEQ multiplex PCR. The repertoire holds 150,000 or so clones, with approximately 86% as singletons. The material sequenced was PBMCs. The TCR sequence derives from a man aged 18 to 29 in good health and CMV-seropositive. This chain connects TRBV29-1 to TRBJ2-6; no definite D call. The CDR3 spells CSVEDFRVGGANVLTF. CDR3 in DNA: TGCAGCGTTGAAGATTTTCGAGTTGGTGGGGCCAACGTCCTGACTTTC.